This T cell receptor beta chain was recovered during a study of spatial heterogeneity in lung cancer. MiXCR was run by TCRdb on the 5' RACE reads, yielding one entry per CDR3 protein. In the table there are roughly 29,000 distinct CDR3 sequences, almost 5.5% of which are singletons. Time point in this sample: blood at routine non-recurrence follow-up after resection. This clonotype has a count of ten or more. From germline, CDR1 is SNHLY and CDR2 FYNNEI. The CDR3 has 15 amino acids. V trimming: 8 bases; J trimming: 1 base; junction bases outside the gene matches: 10. The material sequenced was PBMCs, taken at follow-up. The V and J genes are TRBV2 and TRBJ2-7; TRBD2 aligns across 8 bases. The sequence was collected from a female donor with early-stage non-small cell lung cancer. CDR3 sequence (DNA): TGTGCCAGCTCAGCGAGCGGGAGTGGGTCCTACGAGCAGTACTTC. This sequence encodes CASSASGSGSYEQYF.